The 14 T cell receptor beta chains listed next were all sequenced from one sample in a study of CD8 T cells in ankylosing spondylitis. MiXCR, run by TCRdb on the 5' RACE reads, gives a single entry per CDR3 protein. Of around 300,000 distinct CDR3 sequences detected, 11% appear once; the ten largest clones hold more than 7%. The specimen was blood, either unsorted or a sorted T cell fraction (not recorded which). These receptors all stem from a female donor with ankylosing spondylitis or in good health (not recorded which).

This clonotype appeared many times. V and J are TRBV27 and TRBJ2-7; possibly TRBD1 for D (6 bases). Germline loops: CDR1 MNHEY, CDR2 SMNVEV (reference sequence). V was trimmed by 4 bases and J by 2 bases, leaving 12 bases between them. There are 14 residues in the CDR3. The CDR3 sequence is CASSSSQGTYEQYF. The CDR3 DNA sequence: TGTGCCAGCAGTTCCTCACAGGGTACCTACGAGCAGTACTTC.

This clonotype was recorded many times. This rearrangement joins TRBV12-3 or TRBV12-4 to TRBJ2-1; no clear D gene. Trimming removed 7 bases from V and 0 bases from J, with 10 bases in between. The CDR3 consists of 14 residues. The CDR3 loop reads CASKPAPSYNEQFF. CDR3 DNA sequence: TGTGCCAGCAAGCCGGCCCCCTCCTACAATGAGCAGTTCTTC.

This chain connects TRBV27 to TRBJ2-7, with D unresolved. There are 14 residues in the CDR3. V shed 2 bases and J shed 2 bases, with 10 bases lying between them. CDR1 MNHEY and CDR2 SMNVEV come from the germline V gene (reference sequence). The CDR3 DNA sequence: TGTGCCAGCAGTTTAGGTCGACGGGCCTACGAGCAGTACTTC. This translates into CASSLGRRAYEQYF.

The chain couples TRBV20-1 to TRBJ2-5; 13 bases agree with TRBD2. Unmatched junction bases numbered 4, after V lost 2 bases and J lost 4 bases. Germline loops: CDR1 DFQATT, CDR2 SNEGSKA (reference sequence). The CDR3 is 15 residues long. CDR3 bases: TGCAGTGCTAGACCCTGGACTAGCGGGAGAGAGACCCAGTACTTC. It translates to CSARPWTSGRETQYF.

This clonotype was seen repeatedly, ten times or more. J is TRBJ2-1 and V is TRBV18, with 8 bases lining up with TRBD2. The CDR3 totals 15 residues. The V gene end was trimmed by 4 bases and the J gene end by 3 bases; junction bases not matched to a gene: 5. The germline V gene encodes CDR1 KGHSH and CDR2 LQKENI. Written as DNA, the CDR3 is TGTGCCAGCTCACAGGGGAGCGGGGGCTACAATGAGCAGTTCTTC. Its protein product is CASSQGSGGYNEQFF.

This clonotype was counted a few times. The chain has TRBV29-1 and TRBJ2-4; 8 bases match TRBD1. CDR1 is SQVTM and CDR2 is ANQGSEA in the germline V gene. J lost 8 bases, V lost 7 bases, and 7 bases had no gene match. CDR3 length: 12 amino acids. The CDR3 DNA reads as TGCAGCGAGAGGGGACAGGACGACATTCAGTACTTC. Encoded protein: CSERGQDDIQYF.

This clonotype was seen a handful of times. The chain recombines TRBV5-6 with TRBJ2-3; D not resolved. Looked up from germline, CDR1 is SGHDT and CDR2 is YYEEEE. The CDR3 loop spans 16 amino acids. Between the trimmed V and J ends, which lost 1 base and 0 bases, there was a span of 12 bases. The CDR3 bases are TGTGCCAGCAGCTTGAATTGGGGAATTAGCACAGATACGCAGTATTTT. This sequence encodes CASSLNWGISTDTQYF.

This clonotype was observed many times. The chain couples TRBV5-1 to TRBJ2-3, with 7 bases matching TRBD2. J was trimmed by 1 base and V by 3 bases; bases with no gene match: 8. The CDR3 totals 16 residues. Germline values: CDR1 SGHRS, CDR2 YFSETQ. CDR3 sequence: CASSSGSSGRTDTQYF. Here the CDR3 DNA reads TGCGCCAGCAGCTCAGGCTCTAGCGGCCGCACAGATACGCAGTATTTT.

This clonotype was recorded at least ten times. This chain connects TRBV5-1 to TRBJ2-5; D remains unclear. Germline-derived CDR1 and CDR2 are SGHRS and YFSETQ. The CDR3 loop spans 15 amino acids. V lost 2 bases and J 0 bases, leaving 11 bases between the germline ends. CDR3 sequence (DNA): TGCGCCAGCAGCTTTCTGACGGATCACCAAGAGACCCAGTACTTC. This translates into CASSFLTDHQETQYF.

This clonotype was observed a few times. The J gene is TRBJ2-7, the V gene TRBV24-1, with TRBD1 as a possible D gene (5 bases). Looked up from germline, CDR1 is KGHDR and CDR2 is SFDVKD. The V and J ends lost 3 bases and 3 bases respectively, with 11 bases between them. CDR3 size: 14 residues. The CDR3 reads CATSDADKSYEQYF. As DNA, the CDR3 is TGTGCCACCAGTGATGCGGACAAGAGCTACGAGCAGTACTTC.

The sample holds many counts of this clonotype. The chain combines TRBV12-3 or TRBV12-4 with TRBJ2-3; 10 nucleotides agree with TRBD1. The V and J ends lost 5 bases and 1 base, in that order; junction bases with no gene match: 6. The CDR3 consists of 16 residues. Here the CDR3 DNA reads TGTGCCAGCAGTAATGACAGGGGGCAAGGCACAGATACGCAGTATTTT. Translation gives CASSNDRGQGTDTQYF.

This CDR3 is CASSSGQEVGEKLFF. CDR3 nucleotides: TGTGCCAGCAGCTCAGGACAGGAGGTGGGAGAAAAACTGTTTTTT. The V call is TRBV7-6, the J call TRBJ1-4; 7 bases agree with TRBD1. The CDR3 is made up of 15 amino acids. V was clipped by 4 bases and J by 8 bases; unmatched bases: 10. CDR1 is SGHVS, CDR2 FNYEAQ, per germline.

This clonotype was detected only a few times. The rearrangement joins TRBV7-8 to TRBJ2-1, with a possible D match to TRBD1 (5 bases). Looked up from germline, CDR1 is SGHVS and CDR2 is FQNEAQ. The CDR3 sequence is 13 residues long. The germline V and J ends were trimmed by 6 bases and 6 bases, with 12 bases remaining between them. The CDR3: CASSPTGANEQFF. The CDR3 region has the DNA TGTGCCAGCAGTCCCACAGGCGCCAATGAGCAGTTCTTC.

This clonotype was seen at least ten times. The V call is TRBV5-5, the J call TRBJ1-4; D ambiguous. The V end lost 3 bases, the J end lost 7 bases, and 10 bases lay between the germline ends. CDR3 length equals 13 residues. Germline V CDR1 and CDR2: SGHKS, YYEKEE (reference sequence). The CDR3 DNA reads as TGTGCCAGCAGCTCCGGACCTGGTGAAAAACTGTTTTTT. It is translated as CASSSGPGEKLFF.